A single sample gave rise to the 32 T cell receptor beta chains below, sequenced in a study of blood T cell repertoires in COVID-19. The protocol was immunoSEQ multiplex PCR, while the TCRdb copy is restricted to in-frame clones and leaves out a portion. The data hold approximately 300,000 clones, with about 85% observed a single time. Sequenced sample: peripheral blood. The receptors come from a woman between 50 and 59 years old who had recovered from COVID-19.

J is TRBJ1-2 and V is TRBV6-1; 8 nucleotides match TRBD1. The CDR3 is 13 amino acids. V dropped 10 bases and J dropped 3; count of bases not matched to a gene: 7. CDR1 is MNHNS and CDR2 is SASEGT in the germline V gene. CDR3 DNA: TGTGCCACCCGGGGACAGGCCGACTATGGCTACACCTTC. The encoded protein is CATRGQADYGYTF.

The chain links TRBV6-2 or TRBV6-3 to TRBJ2-3; the match to TRBD2 covers 10 bases. This CDR3 is built from 15 residues. Unmatched junction bases numbered 6, after V lost 5 bases and J lost 4 bases. Germline lookup yields CDR1 MNHEY and CDR2 SVGEGT. The CDR3 here is CASSILAGVPDTQYF. In DNA form, the CDR3 reads TGTGCCAGCAGTATTCTAGCGGGAGTCCCAGATACGCAGTATTTT.

This sequence joins TRBV18 and TRBJ1-4, with 10 positions matching TRBD1. The length of the CDR3 is 14 residues. CDR1 KGHSH and CDR2 LQKENI come from the germline V gene. Trimming took 4 bases from V and 10 from J; bases not matched to a gene: 6. Written as DNA, the CDR3 is TGTGCCAGCTCACTCGACAGGGGGCCGGGAAAACTGTTTTTT. Its protein is CASSLDRGPGKLFF. The full variable domain, rest sourced from reference TRBV18 and TRBJ1-4, is NAGVMQNPRHLVRRRGQEARLRCSPMKGHSHVYWYRQLPEEGLKFMVYLQKENIIDESGMPKERFSAEFPKEGPSILRIQQVVRGDSAAYFCASSLDRGPGKLFFGSGTQLSVL.

Comments on this clone: At one of its ends the junction is not consistent with the germline gene, which may arise from a read error. The chain links TRBV10-3 to TRBJ1-1, with D hard to call. The length of the CDR3 is 14 residues. The germline V gene encodes CDR1 ENHRY and CDR2 SYGVKD. CDR3 protein: CAISAGEVKTEAFF. The DNA for the CDR3 is TGTGCCATCAGTGCCGGGGAGGTGAAGACTGAAGCTTTCTTT.

The V call is TRBV6-2 or TRBV6-3, the J call TRBJ2-5; 7 bases match TRBD2. J gave up 9 bases and V 0 bases, and 16 bases lay outside the gene matches. CDR3 length: 17 residues. The germline V gene has CDR1 MNHEY and CDR2 SVGEGT. The CDR3, as DNA: TGTGCCAGCAGTTACTCAACCTACAGGATCCCCGGGGGGTCCCAGTACTTC. It translates to CASSYSTYRIPGGSQYF.

CDR3 residues: CASSLTGTGLLSEKLFF. CDR3 DNA sequence: TGTGCCAGCAGCCTCACCGGGACAGGGCTACTCTCCGAAAAACTGTTTTTT. This chain uses TRBV4-2 with TRBJ1-4, with 9 bases that match TRBD1. This CDR3 contains 17 residues. Trimming at V came to 4 bases and at J to 8 bases, leaving 14 bases not matched to a gene. The V gene's germline CDR1 is LGHNA and CDR2 YNFKEQ.

Comment on this clone: This same CDR3 is encoded by further DNA sequences in the sample. The V and J genes are TRBV19 and TRBJ1-5; D is unresolved. The CDR3 consists of 14 residues. Trimming removed 1 base at V and 2 bases at J, with 6 bases between. Germline CDR1 reads LNHDA; CDR2 reads SQIVND (reference sequence). The CDR3 sequence: CASSIGQGNQPQHF. The CDR3 bases are TGTGCCAGTAGTATAGGGCAGGGCAATCAGCCCCAGCATTTT. The variable domain in full, with the rest retrieved from reference TRBV19 and TRBJ1-5, is DGGITQSPKYLFRKEGQNVTLSCEQNLNHDAMYWYRQDPGQGLRLIYYSQIVNDFQKGDIAEGYSVSREKKESFPLTVTSAQKNPTAFYLCASSIGQGNQPQHFGDGTRLSIL.

The chain uses TRBV2 and TRBJ1-1, with D possibly being TRBD1 (6 bases). This CDR3 is 14 amino acids long. The V and J ends lost 6 bases and 6 bases respectively, with 17 bases between them. CDR1 is SNHLY, CDR2 FYNNEI, per germline. Here the CDR3 DNA reads TGTGCCAGCAGCCTGAGTACAGGGAAATCTGAAGCTTTCTTT. Residues: CASSLSTGKSEAFF.

This clone turned up a few times. The rearrangement links TRBV6-1 to TRBJ1-5; 7 positions agree with TRBD1. The germline CDR1 and CDR2 sequences are MNHNS and SASEGT. V shed 2 bases, J shed 4 bases, and the junction held 11 bases outside the gene matches. This CDR3 has 17 residues. CDR3 sequence: CASSESDRGRLNQPQHF. The CDR3 DNA reads as TGTGCCAGCAGTGAATCGGATAGGGGGCGCCTAAATCAGCCCCAGCATTTT.

The chain has TRBV27 and TRBJ2-1; D unclear. The CDR3 runs to 11 residues. The V end lost 3 bases, the J end lost 7 bases, and 4 bases lay between the germline ends. CDR1 and CDR2 (germline): MNHEY, SMNVEV (reference sequence). CDR3: CASSFGNEQFF. CDR3 nucleotides: TGTGCCAGCAGTTTCGGGAATGAGCAGTTCTTC.

The chain is built from TRBV7-9 and TRBJ1-5; 8 nucleotides agree with TRBD1. J lost 5 bases, V lost 6 bases, and 3 bases had no gene match. CDR3 length: 13 amino acids. Germline-derived CDR1 and CDR2 are SEHNR and FQNEAQ (reference sequence). The CDR3 coding sequence is TGTGCCAGCAGTCCAGGGGGCGATCAGCCCCAGCATTTT. This gives the protein CASSPGGDQPQHF.

In nucleotides, the CDR3 is TGTGCCAGCAGCCGGGAGGGGAGGAATGAGCAGTTCTTC. Translation: CASSREGRNEQFF. This chain uses TRBV7-2 with TRBJ2-1, with 8 bases aligning to TRBD2. J lost 7 bases, V lost 5 bases, and 4 bases had no gene match. Germline loops: CDR1 SGHTA, CDR2 FQGNSA. CDR3 length equals 13 residues.

DNA of the CDR3: TGTGCCAGCAGTTTATTGGGGCCGAACTATGGCTACACCTTC. Translation: CASSLLGPNYGYTF. The chain couples TRBV27 to TRBJ1-2; a possible D gene is TRBD1 (5 bases). CDR1 is MNHEY, CDR2 SMNVEV, per germline (reference sequence). V dropped 1 base and J dropped 2 bases, with 8 bases sitting between them. The length of the CDR3 is 14 residues.

This chain joins TRBV15 and TRBJ1-2, with D possibly TRBD1 on 5 matching bases. This CDR3 region has 16 residues. V was clipped by 0 bases and J by 8 bases, with 19 bases between them. Looked up from germline, CDR1 is LNHNV and CDR2 is YYDKDF (reference sequence). CDR3 in DNA: TGTGCCACCAGCAGAGATCATACAATGGGGCAGGGAGGCTACACCTTC. Translating it yields CATSRDHTMGQGGYTF.

The chain recombines TRBV7-9 with TRBJ2-3; 12 bases align to TRBD2. Germline values: CDR1 SEHNR, CDR2 FQNEAQ (reference sequence). The CDR3 totals 19 residues. V shed 0 bases, J shed 5 bases, and the junction held 12 bases outside the gene matches. This CDR3 is CASSLAGGLTGLAGDTQYF. In nucleotides, the CDR3 is TGTGCCAGCAGCTTAGCTGGAGGACTGACGGGACTAGCGGGAGATACGCAGTATTTT.

The rearrangement joins TRBV3-1 (or the pseudogene TRBV3-2) to TRBJ2-5; 9 nucleotides line up with TRBD1. The CDR3 has 15 amino acids. J was trimmed by 0 bases and V by 6 bases; bases with no gene match: 5. Per germline, CDR1 LGHDT and CDR2 YNNKEL (reference sequence). Written as DNA, the CDR3 is TGTGCCAGCAGGGTGACAGGGGGGAACCAAGAGACCCAGTACTTC. Its protein product is CASRVTGGNQETQYF.

This clone occurred once. The chain is built from TRBV14 and TRBJ2-7; 9 bases are shared with TRBD1. The germline V gene has CDR1 SGHDN and CDR2 FVKESK. Losses at the gene ends were 0 bases for V and 2 bases for J; bases not matched to a gene: 5. The CDR3 spans 16 residues. The CDR3 DNA sequence: TGTGCCAGCAGCCAAGATCCCGGGACAGGGACCTACGAGCAGTACTTC. Translated, it gives CASSQDPGTGTYEQYF.

This chain joins TRBV3-1 (or the pseudogene TRBV3-2) and TRBJ2-3, with 8 bases fitting TRBD2. Germline values: CDR1 LGHDT, CDR2 YNNKEL (reference sequence). V trimming: 4 bases; J trimming: 5 bases; junction bases outside the gene matches: 8. The CDR3 loop spans 15 amino acids. Here the CDR3 DNA reads TGTGCCAGCAGCCGGGCGGGGGGACGGGGAGATACGCAGTATTTT. Amino acids: CASSRAGGRGDTQYF.

The rearrangement uses TRBV28 and TRBJ1-6; possibly TRBD1 for D (5 bases). This CDR3 contains 14 residues. V was shortened by 7 bases and J by 7 bases, with 14 bases between the two germline ends. Per germline, CDR1 MDHEN and CDR2 SYDVKM. The CDR3 here is CASTPGRANSPLHF. DNA for the CDR3: TGTGCCAGCACCCCGGGCAGGGCGAATTCACCCCTCCACTTT.

The chain combines TRBV19 with TRBJ1-1; D remains unclear. Germline CDR1 LNHDA, CDR2 SQIVND (reference sequence). This CDR3 spans 14 amino acids. The V end was cut by 7 bases, the J end by 3 bases, with 15 bases between. CDR3 protein: CASIRDWKYTEAFF. As DNA, the CDR3 is TGTGCCAGTATCCGAGACTGGAAGTACACTGAAGCTTTCTTT.

This clone was seen a handful of times. The chain combines TRBV7-9 with TRBJ1-6, with 7 bases aligning to TRBD1. CDR3 length equals 13 residues. J gave up 10 bases and V 5 bases, and 5 bases lay outside the gene matches. CDR1 and CDR2 from the germline V gene are SEHNR and FQNEAQ (reference sequence). The CDR3 region has the DNA TGTGCCAGCAGCGCGTACAGGGGATCACCCCTCCACTTT. It encodes CASSAYRGSPLHF.

The chain carries TRBV11-3 and TRBJ2-1; possible D gene TRBD1, 6 bases. V was clipped by 5 bases and J by 8 bases, with 22 bases between them. CDR3 length: 16 amino acids. CDR1 and CDR2 (germline): SGHNT, YENEEA. The CDR3 sequence is CASSKTRGIVNHEQFF. The CDR3 region has the DNA TGTGCCAGCAGCAAAACCAGGGGAATAGTTAATCATGAGCAGTTCTTC.

This sequence joins TRBV9 and TRBJ2-1; 12 bases align to TRBD1. The J segment lost 6 bases and the V segment lost 0 bases, leaving 1 base of the junction unmatched. This CDR3 comprises 15 residues. Looked up from germline, CDR1 is SGDLS and CDR2 is YYNGEE. CDR3 in amino acids: CASSVGDRGRNEQFF. In DNA form, the CDR3 reads TGTGCCAGCAGCGTAGGGGACAGGGGGCGCAATGAGCAGTTCTTC. The variable domain in full, with the rest retrieved from reference TRBV9 and TRBJ2-1, is DSGVTQTPKHLITATGQRVTLRCSPRSGDLSVYWYQQSLDQGLQFLIQYYNGEERAKGNILERFSAQQFPDLHSELNLSSLELGDSALYFCASSVGDRGRNEQFFGPGTRLTVL.

V and J are TRBV5-6 and TRBJ1-6; TRBD1 aligns across 11 bases. The germline CDR1 and CDR2 sequences are SGHDT and YYEEEE. The CDR3 length is 18 residues. V shed 4 bases, J shed 9 bases, and the junction held 15 bases outside the gene matches. CDR3 DNA: TGTGCCAGCAGCCCGACTGTGCTGGACAGGGGGCGAGGTTCACCCCTCCACTTT. This codes for CASSPTVLDRGRGSPLHF.

The chain employs TRBV5-1 and TRBJ2-2, with D possibly TRBD1 on 5 matching bases. Per the germline V gene, CDR1 is SGHRS and CDR2 is YFSETQ. The CDR3 extends over 15 amino acids. Trimming shortened V by 4 bases and J by 5 bases, and 15 bases separated the two germline ends. The DNA of the CDR3 is TGCGCCAGCAGCAACTCAGGGAAGGGAACCGGGGAGCTGTTTTTT. Its translation is CASSNSGKGTGELFF.

With regard to this clone: This sample also contains other DNA sequences that code for the same CDR3. The rearrangement uses TRBV5-1 and TRBJ2-7; D is uncertain. Trimming shortened V by 0 bases and J by 2 bases, and 6 bases separated the two germline ends. CDR3 length: 13 amino acids. Germline assignment: CDR1 SGHRS and CDR2 YFSETQ. In DNA, the CDR3 is TGCGCCAGCAGCTTGGAAACAGCCTACGAGCAGTACTTC. Translation: CASSLETAYEQYF.

This clone was seen a single time. The chain has TRBV6-5 and TRBJ2-1; 9 positions agree with TRBD1. Trimming cost V 5 bases and J 6 bases; bases outside gene matches: 8. This CDR3 is 15 amino acids long. The germline CDR1 and CDR2 sequences are MNHEY and SVGAGI. The CDR3 is CASSMGQGPFNEQFF. In DNA, the CDR3 is TGTGCCAGCAGTATGGGACAGGGTCCTTTCAATGAGCAGTTCTTC.

The chain joins TRBV10-2 to TRBJ2-1, with D possibly TRBD2 on 6 matching bases. V gave up 3 bases and J gave up 2 bases, with 11 bases separating them. CDR1 is WSHSY and CDR2 is SAAADI in the germline V gene. The CDR3 is made up of 15 amino acids. CDR3: CASSDGGITYNEQFF. The DNA for the CDR3 is TGCGCCAGCAGTGATGGGGGGATTACCTACAATGAGCAGTTCTTC.

The chain recombines TRBV27 with TRBJ2-1; D is unclear. V lost 2 bases to trimming and J lost 0 bases, with 8 bases between them. CDR1 is MNHEY, CDR2 SMNVEV, per germline (reference sequence). The CDR3 extends over 15 amino acids. CDR3 loop: CASSLGASSYNEQFF. CDR3 nucleotides: TGTGCCAGCAGTTTAGGAGCGAGCTCCTACAATGAGCAGTTCTTC.

This clone was detected only once. This chain joins TRBV2 and TRBJ1-2; 7 bases map to TRBD1. Per germline, CDR1 SNHLY and CDR2 FYNNEI. Trimming took 8 bases from V and 4 from J; bases not matched to a gene: 4. CDR3 length: 12 amino acids. CDR3 sequence reads: CASPDRVYGYTF. CDR3 in DNA: TGTGCCAGCCCTGACAGGGTCTATGGCTACACCTTC.

Only one count was recorded for this clone. The rearrangement joins TRBV6-4 to TRBJ2-1, with TRBD1 as a possible D gene (5 bases). The germline V gene encodes CDR1 MRHNA and CDR2 SNTAGT. V lost 2 bases to trimming and J lost 6 bases, with 8 bases between them. This CDR3 has 13 residues. In nucleotides, the CDR3 is TGTGCCAGCAGTGACGGGGCGTTCAATGAGCAGTTCTTC. It yields the protein CASSDGAFNEQFF.

The chain carries TRBV30 and TRBJ2-3; 7 bases line up with TRBD1. CDR1 is GTSNPN and CDR2 is SVGIG in the germline V gene (reference sequence). The CDR3 has 15 residues. Losses at the gene ends were 3 bases for V and 2 bases for J; bases not matched to a gene: 8. CDR3 sequence reads: CAWRGTAGITDTQYF. The CDR3 DNA follows: TGTGCCTGGAGGGGGACAGCTGGGATCACAGATACGCAGTATTTT.